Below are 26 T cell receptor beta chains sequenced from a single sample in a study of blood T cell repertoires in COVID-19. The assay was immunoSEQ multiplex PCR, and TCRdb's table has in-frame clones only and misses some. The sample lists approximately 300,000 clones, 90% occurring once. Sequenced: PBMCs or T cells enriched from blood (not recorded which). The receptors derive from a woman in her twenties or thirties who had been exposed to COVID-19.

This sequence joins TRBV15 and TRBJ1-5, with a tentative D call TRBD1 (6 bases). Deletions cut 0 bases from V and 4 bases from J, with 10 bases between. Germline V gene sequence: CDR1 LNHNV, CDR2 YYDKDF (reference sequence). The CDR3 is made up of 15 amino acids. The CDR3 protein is CATSRDEQGNQPQHF. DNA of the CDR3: TGTGCCACCAGCAGAGATGAACAGGGAAATCAGCCCCAGCATTTT. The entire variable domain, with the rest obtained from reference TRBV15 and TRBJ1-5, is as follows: DAMVIQNPRYQVTQFGKPVTLSCSQTLNHNVMYWYQQKSSQAPKLLFHYYDKDFNNEADTPDNFQSRRPNTSFCFLDIRSPGLGDTAMYLCATSRDEQGNQPQHFGDGTRLSIL.

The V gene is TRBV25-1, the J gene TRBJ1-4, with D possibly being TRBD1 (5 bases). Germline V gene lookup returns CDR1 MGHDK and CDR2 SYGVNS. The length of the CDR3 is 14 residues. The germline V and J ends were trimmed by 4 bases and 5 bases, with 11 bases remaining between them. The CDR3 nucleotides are TGTGCCAGCAGTGCTCACGGGGGAAATGAAAAACTGTTTTTT. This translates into CASSAHGGNEKLFF.

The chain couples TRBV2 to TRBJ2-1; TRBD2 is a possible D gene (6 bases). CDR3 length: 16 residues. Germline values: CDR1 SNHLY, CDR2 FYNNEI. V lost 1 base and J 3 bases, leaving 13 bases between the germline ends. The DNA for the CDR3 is TGTGCCAGCAGTGAAGGTTTTGGCGGGGTCTACAATGAGCAGTTCTTC. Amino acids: CASSEGFGGVYNEQFF.

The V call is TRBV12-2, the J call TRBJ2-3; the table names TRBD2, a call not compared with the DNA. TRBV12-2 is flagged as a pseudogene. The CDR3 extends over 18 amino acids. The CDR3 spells CASRLAGSSGEATDTQYF. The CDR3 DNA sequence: TGTGCAAGTCGCTTAGCGGGGAGTAGCGGGGAAGCAACAGATACGCAGTATTTT.

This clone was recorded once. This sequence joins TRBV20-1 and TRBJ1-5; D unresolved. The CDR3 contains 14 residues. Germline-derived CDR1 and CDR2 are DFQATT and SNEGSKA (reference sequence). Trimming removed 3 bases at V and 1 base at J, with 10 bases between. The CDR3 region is CSASITGSNQPQHF. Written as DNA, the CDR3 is TGCAGTGCTAGTATAACCGGGAGCAATCAGCCCCAGCATTTT.

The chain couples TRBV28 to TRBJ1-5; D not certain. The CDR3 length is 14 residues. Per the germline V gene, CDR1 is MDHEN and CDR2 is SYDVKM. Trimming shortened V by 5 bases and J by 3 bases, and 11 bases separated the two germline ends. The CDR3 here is CASSPLGHNQPQHF. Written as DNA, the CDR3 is TGTGCCAGCAGTCCCTTGGGCCACAATCAGCCCCAGCATTTT.

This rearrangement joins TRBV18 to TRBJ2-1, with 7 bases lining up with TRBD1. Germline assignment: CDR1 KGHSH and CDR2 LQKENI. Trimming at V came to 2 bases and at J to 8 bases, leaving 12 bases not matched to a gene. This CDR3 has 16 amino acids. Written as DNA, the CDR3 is TGTGCCAGCTCACCATCTCCTCGACAGGGCCTATATGAGCAGTTCTTC. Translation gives CASSPSPRQGLYEQFF.

CDR3 in amino acids: CAWSEGDSSPLHF. CDR3 nucleotides: TGTGCCTGGAGTGAAGGGGACAGTTCACCCCTCCACTTT. This chain connects TRBV30 to TRBJ1-6; 7 bases are a match to TRBD1. CDR3 length: 13 amino acids. The germline gives CDR1 GTSNPN, CDR2 SVGIG (reference sequence). With 1 base clipped from V and 9 bases from J, the junction kept 3 bases outside the gene matches.

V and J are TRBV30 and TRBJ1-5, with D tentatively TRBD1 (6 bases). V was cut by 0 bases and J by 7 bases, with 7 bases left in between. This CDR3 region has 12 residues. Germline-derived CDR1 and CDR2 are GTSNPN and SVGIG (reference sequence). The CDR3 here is CAWSVGTQPQHF. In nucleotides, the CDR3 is TGTGCCTGGAGTGTAGGGACACAGCCCCAGCATTTT.

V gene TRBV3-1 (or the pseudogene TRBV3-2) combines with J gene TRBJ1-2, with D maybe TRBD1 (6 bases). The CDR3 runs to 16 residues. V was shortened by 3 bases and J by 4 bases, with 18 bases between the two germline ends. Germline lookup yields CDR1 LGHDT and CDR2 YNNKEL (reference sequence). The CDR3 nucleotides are TGTGCCAGCAGCCATTCGCTCCACGGGACACTCTATGGCTACACCTTC. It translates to CASSHSLHGTLYGYTF.

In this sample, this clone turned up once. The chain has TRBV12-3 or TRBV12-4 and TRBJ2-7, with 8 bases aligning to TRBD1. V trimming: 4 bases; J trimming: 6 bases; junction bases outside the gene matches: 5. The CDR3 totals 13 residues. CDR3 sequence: CASSSIRGREQYF. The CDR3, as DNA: TGTGCCAGCAGTTCGATCAGGGGGCGCGAGCAGTACTTC.

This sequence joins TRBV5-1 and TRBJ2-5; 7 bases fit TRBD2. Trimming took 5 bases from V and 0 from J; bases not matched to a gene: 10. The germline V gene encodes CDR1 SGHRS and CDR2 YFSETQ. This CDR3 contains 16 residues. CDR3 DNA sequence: TGCGCCAGCAGGGTTGGGGTAGCGGGCAACCAAGAGACCCAGTACTTC. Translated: CASRVGVAGNQETQYF.

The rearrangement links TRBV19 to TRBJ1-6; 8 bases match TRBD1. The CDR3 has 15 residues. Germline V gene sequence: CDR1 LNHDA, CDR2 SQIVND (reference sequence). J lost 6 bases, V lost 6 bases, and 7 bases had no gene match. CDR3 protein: CASSRTGSGNSPLHF. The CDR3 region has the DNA TGTGCCAGTAGCCGGACAGGGTCGGGTAATTCACCCCTCCACTTT.

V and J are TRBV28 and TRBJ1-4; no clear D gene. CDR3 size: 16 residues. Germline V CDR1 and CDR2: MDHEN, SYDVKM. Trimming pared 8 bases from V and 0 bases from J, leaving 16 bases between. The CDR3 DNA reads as TGTGCCAGCCTGACCAGATGGGCTGCAACTAATGAAAAACTGTTTTTT. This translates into CASLTRWAATNEKLFF. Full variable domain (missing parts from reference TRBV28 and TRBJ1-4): DVKVTQSSRYLVKRTGEKVFLECVQDMDHENMFWYRQDPGLGLRLIYFSYDVKMKEKGDIPEGYSVSREKKERFSLILESASTNQTSMYLCASLTRWAATNEKLFFGSGTQLSVL.

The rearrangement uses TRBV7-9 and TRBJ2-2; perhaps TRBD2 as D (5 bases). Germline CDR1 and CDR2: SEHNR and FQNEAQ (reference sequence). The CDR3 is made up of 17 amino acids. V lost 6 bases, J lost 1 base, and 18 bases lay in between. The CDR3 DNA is TGTGCCAGCAGTTATATTACTAGAGGAGGGAACACCGGGGAGCTGTTTTTT. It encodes CASSYITRGGNTGELFF.

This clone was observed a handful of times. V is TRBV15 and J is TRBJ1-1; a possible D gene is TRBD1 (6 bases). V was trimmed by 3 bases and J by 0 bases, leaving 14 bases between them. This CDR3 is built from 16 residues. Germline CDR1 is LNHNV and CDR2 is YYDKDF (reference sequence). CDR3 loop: CATSRGRGAMNTEAFF. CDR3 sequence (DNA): TGTGCCACCAGCAGGGGGAGGGGGGCGATGAACACTGAAGCTTTCTTT.

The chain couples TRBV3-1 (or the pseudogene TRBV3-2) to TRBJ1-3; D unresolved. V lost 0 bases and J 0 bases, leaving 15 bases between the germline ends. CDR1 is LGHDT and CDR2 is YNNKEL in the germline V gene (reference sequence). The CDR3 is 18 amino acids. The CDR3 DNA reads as TGTGCCAGCAGCCAAGATTCTCTCCCAGGCCTCTCTGGAAACACCATATATTTT. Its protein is CASSQDSLPGLSGNTIYF.

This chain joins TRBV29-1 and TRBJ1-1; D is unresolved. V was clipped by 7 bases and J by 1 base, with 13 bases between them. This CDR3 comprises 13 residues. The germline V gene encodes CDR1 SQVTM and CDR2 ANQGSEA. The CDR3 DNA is TGCAGCGCCGGCTCCGCCAGGAACACTGAAGCTTTCTTT. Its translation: CSAGSARNTEAFF.

CDR3 protein: CASRFLGGNTEAFF. DNA of the CDR3: TGTGCCAGCAGGTTCCTAGGGGGGAACACTGAAGCTTTCTTT. The chain couples TRBV27 to TRBJ1-1; tentative D call: TRBD1 (6 bases). V shed 6 bases and J shed 1 base, with 12 bases lying between them. The CDR3 has 14 residues. Per germline, CDR1 MNHEY and CDR2 SMNVEV (reference sequence).

CDR3 in DNA: TGTGCCAGCAGTGAAAGGGGGTGGGGACCCGGCATTCAGTACTTC. Translating gives CASSERGWGPGIQYF. V gene TRBV6-1 combines with J gene TRBJ2-4; D possibly corresponds to TRBD1 (6 bases). Germline V gene sequence: CDR1 MNHNS, CDR2 SASEGT. The length of the CDR3 is 15 residues. The V and J ends lost 2 bases and 9 bases respectively, with 17 bases between them.

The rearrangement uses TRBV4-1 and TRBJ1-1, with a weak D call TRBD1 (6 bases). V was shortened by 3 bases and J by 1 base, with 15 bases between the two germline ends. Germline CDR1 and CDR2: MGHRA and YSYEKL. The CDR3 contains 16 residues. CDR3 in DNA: TGCGCCAGCAGCCACGCGGCCGGGACAAAGAACACTGAAGCTTTCTTT. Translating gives CASSHAAGTKNTEAFF.

The chain's CDR3 is CASSFYKGQDTEAFF. The CDR3 bases are TGTGCCAGCAGCTTCTACAAGGGACAGGACACTGAAGCTTTCTTT. This chain uses TRBV7-8 with TRBJ1-1, with TRBD1 identical over 8 bases. This CDR3 has 15 amino acids. Per germline, CDR1 SGHVS and CDR2 FQNEAQ. With V trimmed by 3 bases and J by 3 bases, 6 bases remained unmatched. The full variable domain, rest sourced from reference TRBV7-8 and TRBJ1-1, is GAGVSQSPRYKVAKRGQDVALRCDPISGHVSLFWYQQALGQGPEFLTYFQNEAQLDKSGLPSDRFFAERPEGSVSTLKIQRTQQEDSAVYLCASSFYKGQDTEAFFGQGTRLTVV.

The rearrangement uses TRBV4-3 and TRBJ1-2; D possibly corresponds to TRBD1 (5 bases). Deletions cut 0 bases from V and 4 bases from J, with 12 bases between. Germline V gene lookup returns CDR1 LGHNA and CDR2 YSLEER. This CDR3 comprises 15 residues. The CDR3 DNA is TGCGCCAGCAGCCAAGATTCCAGGACAAGCTATGGCTACACCTTC. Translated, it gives CASSQDSRTSYGYTF.

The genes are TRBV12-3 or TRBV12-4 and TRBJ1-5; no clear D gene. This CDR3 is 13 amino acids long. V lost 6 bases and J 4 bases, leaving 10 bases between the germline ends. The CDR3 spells CASSLTLNQPQHF. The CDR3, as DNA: TGTGCCAGCAGCCTGACACTTAATCAGCCCCAGCATTTT.

The CDR3 DNA is TGTGCCAGTGAGGGCAGTCCTTCTGGAAACACCATATATTTT. As protein: CASEGSPSGNTIYF. The chain has TRBV18 and TRBJ1-3; no reliable D call. The CDR3 contains 14 residues. V was cut by 9 bases and J by 1 base, with 13 bases left in between. Germline CDR1 KGHSH, CDR2 LQKENI.

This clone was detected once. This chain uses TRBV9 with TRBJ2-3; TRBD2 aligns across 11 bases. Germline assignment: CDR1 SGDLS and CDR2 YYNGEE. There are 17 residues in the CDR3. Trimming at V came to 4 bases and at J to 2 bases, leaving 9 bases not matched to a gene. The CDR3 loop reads CASSLRGLAGFTDTQYF. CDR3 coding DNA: TGTGCCAGCAGCTTACGAGGACTAGCGGGCTTCACAGATACGCAGTATTTT.